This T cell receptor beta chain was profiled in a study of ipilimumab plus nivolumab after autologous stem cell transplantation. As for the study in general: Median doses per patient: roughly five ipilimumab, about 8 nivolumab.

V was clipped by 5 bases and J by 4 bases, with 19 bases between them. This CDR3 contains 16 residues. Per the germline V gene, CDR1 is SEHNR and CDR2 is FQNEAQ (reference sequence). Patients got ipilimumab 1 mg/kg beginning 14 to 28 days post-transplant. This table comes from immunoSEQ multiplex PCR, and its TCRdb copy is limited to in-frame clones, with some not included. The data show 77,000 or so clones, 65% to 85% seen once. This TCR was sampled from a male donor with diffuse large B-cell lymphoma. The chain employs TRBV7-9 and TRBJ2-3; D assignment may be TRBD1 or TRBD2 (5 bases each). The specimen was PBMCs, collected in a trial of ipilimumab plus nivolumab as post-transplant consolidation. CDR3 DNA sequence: TGTGCCAGCAGCACCCGGCCGGGACCCACGGCAGATACGCAGTATTTT. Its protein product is CASSTRPGPTADTQYF.